These 8 T cell receptor beta chains were sequenced from one sample in a study of cytomegalovirus exposure and HLA in healthy donors. Use of 60 Vbeta and 13 Jbeta primers characterized the PCR. Sequenced by immunoSEQ multiplex PCR; TCRdb stores in-frame clones only, minus some. The sample includes roughly 120,000 clones, roughly 68% of them seen just once. Sequencing input: PBMCs. The receptors derive from a woman aged 50 to 65 in good health and CMV-seropositive.

The chain combines TRBV29-1 with TRBJ2-3, with a weak D call TRBD1 (5 bases). CDR3 length: 12 residues. Germline loops: CDR1 SQVTM, CDR2 ANQGSEA. V lost 5 bases and J lost 2, with 8 bases in between. Written as DNA, the CDR3 is TGCAGCGTTCGCAGGGCCACAGATACGCAGTATTTT. This sequence encodes CSVRRATDTQYF.

This sequence joins TRBV7-2 and TRBJ1-4, with D perhaps matching TRBD1 (5 bases). The CDR3 totals 16 residues. Germline V lookup: CDR1 SGHTA, CDR2 FQGNSA. With 1 base removed from V and 5 bases from J, the gap between germline ends came to 14 bases. In DNA form, the CDR3 reads TGTGCCAGCAGCTTAGAAGGAGGGGCGTTAAATGAAAAACTGTTTTTT. It translates to CASSLEGGALNEKLFF.

The chain has TRBV7-9 and TRBJ1-4; 9 bases line up with TRBD1. The CDR3 spans 14 residues. Unmatched junction bases numbered 6, after V lost 5 bases and J lost 8 bases. Germline CDR1 and CDR2: SEHNR and FQNEAQ (reference sequence). DNA of the CDR3: TGTGCCAGCAGCCTAGGACAGGGGCAAGAAAAACTGTTTTTT. Encoded protein: CASSLGQGQEKLFF.

The chain has TRBV6-6 and TRBJ2-7; D might be TRBD2 (6 bases). Germline V gene sequence: CDR1 MNHNY, CDR2 SVGAGI (reference sequence). The CDR3 is made up of 13 amino acids. Trimming took 5 bases from V and 3 from J, leaving 11 bases between them. DNA for the CDR3: TGTGCCAGCAGTGCCGTGGGGGGCTACGAGCAGTACTTC. It translates to CASSAVGGYEQYF.

The chain joins TRBV7-9 to TRBJ1-6; D gene uncertain. The CDR3 sequence is 13 residues long. Germline values: CDR1 SEHNR, CDR2 FQNEAQ (reference sequence). With 3 bases removed from V and 7 bases from J, the gap between germline ends came to 7 bases. As DNA, the CDR3 is TGTGCCAGCAGCTTGCAGGAAAATTCACCCCTCCACTTT. Its translation: CASSLQENSPLHF. Together with reference TRBV7-9 and TRBJ1-6, the CDR3 gives the full variable domain: DTGVSQNPRHKITKRGQNVTFRCDPISEHNRLYWYRQTLGQGPEFLTYFQNEAQLEKSRLLSDRFSAERPKGSFSTLEIQRTEQGDSAMYLCASSLQENSPLHFGNGTRLTVT.

The rearrangement links TRBV5-6 to TRBJ2-1; TRBD2 aligns across 9 bases. The CDR3 spans 16 residues. CDR1 SGHDT and CDR2 YYEEEE come from the germline V gene. V trimming: 7 bases; J trimming: 5 bases; junction bases outside the gene matches: 13. The CDR3 DNA reads as TGTGCCAGCGGACTCTTTAGCGGGGGCTACAACAATGAGCAGTTCTTC. This codes for CASGLFSGGYNNEQFF.

The genes are TRBV5-1 and TRBJ2-3; the D gene is possibly TRBD2 (6 bases). This CDR3 is built from 14 residues. CDR1 is SGHRS, CDR2 YFSETQ, per germline. Deletions cut 2 bases from V and 2 bases from J, with 9 bases between. The CDR3 DNA is TGCGCCAGCAGCTTTCGGACTACCACAGATACGCAGTATTTT. This codes for CASSFRTTTDTQYF.

The chain has TRBV6-1 and TRBJ2-3; weak D call: TRBD1 (6 bases). The ends were cut back, 8 bases at V and 4 bases at J, with 16 bases in the middle. This CDR3 has 14 amino acids. Germline loops: CDR1 MNHNS, CDR2 SASEGT. CDR3 in amino acids: CASEGGGSADTQYF. Written as DNA, the CDR3 is TGTGCCAGCGAGGGTGGGGGCTCCGCAGATACGCAGTATTTT.